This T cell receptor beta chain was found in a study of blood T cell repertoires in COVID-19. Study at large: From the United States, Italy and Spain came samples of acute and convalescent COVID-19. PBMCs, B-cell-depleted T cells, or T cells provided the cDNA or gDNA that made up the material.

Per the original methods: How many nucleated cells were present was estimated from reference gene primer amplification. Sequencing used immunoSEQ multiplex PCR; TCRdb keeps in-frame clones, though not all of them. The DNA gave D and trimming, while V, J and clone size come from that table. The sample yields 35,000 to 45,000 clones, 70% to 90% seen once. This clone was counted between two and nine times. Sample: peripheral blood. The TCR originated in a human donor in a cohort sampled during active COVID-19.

The DNA for the CDR3 is TGTGCCAGTAGTATTGGCAGGGGGAACTATGGCTACACCTTC. Amino acid sequence: CASSIGRGNYGYTF. The V and J genes are TRBV19 and TRBJ1-2; 7 positions agree with TRBD1. The V gene's germline CDR1 is LNHDA and CDR2 SQIVND (reference sequence). The J segment lost 2 bases and the V segment lost 3 bases, leaving 3 bases of the junction unmatched. This CDR3 has 14 residues.